This is a list of T cell receptor beta chains from one sample in a study of blood T cell repertoires in COVID-19. The method was immunoSEQ multiplex PCR; TCRdb's version includes in-frame clones alone and lacks a portion of them. The table includes more than 25,000 clones, around 92% detected once. Sequences were obtained from peripheral blood. All receptors come from a woman aged 40-49 years with active or convalescent COVID-19. The CDR3 runs from the conserved cysteine through the conserved F or W. The D gene is left open where the match is weak. Expanded clones get a size class; other rows say once, few or many, or leave the size out.

j_gene | v_gene | abundance | d_gene | CDR3nt | CDR3aa
TRBJ1-5 | TRBV28 | once | TRBD1 | TGTGCCAGCTCCACAGGGGTCCAGCCCCAGCATTTT | CASSTGVQPQHF
TRBJ1-1 | TRBV10-3 | - | - | TGTGCCATCAGTGGGTCCGGGACTGAAGCTTTCTTT | CAISGSGTEAFF
TRBJ1-3 | TRBV19 | - | - | TGTGCCAGTACGGGGGTAGGTCTTGGAAACACCATATATTTT | CASTGVGLGNTIYF
TRBJ2-1 | TRBV11-2 | - | TRBD1 | TGTGCCAGCAGCCCAGGGACAGGAAAGTTCTTC | CASSPGTGKFF
TRBJ2-7 | TRBV2 | - | TRBD2 | TGTGCCACCGCGGGACTAGCGAACCACGAGCAGTACTTC | CATAGLANHEQYF
TRBJ1-1 | TRBV7-9 | - | - | TGTGCCAGCAGCTTGGAGGGAGCGGGCACTGAAGCTTTCTTT | CASSLEGAGTEAFF
TRBJ1-2 | TRBV11-2 | - | TRBD1 | TGTGCCAGCAGCTTAGTGACAGGGATCTCTGGCTACACCTTC | CASSLVTGISGYTF
TRBJ2-4 | TRBV4-3 | - | - | TGCGCCAGCAGGGAGGCTAGCAGCGTCCCCATGGGGTACATTCAGTACTTC | CASREASSVPMGYIQYF
TRBJ2-3 | TRBV4-2 | - | - | TGTGCCAGCAGCTCAGGCGGGAGCACAGATACGCAGTATTTT | CASSSGGSTDTQYF
TRBJ2-7 | TRBV5-1 | few | - | TGCGCCAGCAGCTTGAGGAGCTCCTACGAGCAGTACTTC | CASSLRSSYEQYF
TRBJ2-2 | TRBV7-2 | - | - | TGTGCCAGCAGCCAAATGGATTTTGGGGGCAACACCGGGGAGCTGTTTTTT | CASSQMDFGGNTGELFF
TRBJ1-4 | TRBV4-1 | - | TRBD1 | TGCGCCAGCAGCCCGTCAGGGGGCGCAACTAATGAAAAACTGTTTTTT | CASSPSGGATNEKLFF
TRBJ1-3 | TRBV5-1 | - | - | TGCGCCAGTGCCCCCGGGGGCTCTGGAAACACCATATATTTT | CASAPGGSGNTIYF
TRBJ2-7 | TRBV15 | - | - | TGTGCCACCAGCAGGGGCAGCTCCTACGAGCAGTACTTC | CATSRGSSYEQYF
TRBJ1-1 | TRBV29-1 | - | TRBD1 | TGCAGCGTTGGGGATCTGGGACAGGGAGCTGAAGCTTTCTTT | CSVGDLGQGAEAFF
TRBJ1-5 | TRBV30 | - | - | TGTGCCTGGGAAGGGGATAGCAATCAGCCCCAGCATTTT | CAWEGDSNQPQHF
TRBJ2-7 | TRBV30 | once | - | TGTGCCTGGAGTGTAACGAGGAACTACGAGCAGTACTTC | CAWSVTRNYEQYF
TRBJ1-2 | TRBV15 | - | TRBD1 | TGTGCCACCAGCAAGGGGAGGCAGGGGGCTAACTATGGCTACACCTTC | CATSKGRQGANYGYTF
TRBJ1-3 | TRBV6-5 | - | - | TGTGCCAGCAGTTACTTTGGGACAACCTCTGGAAACACCATATATTTT | CASSYFGTTSGNTIYF
TRBJ1-1 | TRBV3-1/TRBV3-2 | - | - | TGTGCCAGCAGCCAAAATGCGGTTGGTGGAAACACTGAAGCTTTCTTT | CASSQNAVGGNTEAFF
TRBJ2-2 | TRBV28 | - | - | TGTGCCAGCAGTTCCACAGGGCGTAGGCTGTTTTTT | CASSSTGRRLFF
TRBJ2-3 | TRBV3-1/TRBV3-2 | few | - | TGTGCCAGCAGCCAAGACCTGACAGGAGGTGGTACGCAGTATTTT | CASSQDLTGGGTQYF
TRBJ2-2 | TRBV18 | once | TRBD1 | TGTGCGGGACAGTTGAACACCGGGGAGCTGTTTTTT | CAGQLNTGELFF
TRBJ2-3 | TRBV4-3 | - | TRBD2 | TGCGCCAGCAGCCTTAGCGGGGGTGCTGGAGATACGCAGTATTTT | CASSLSGGAGDTQYF
TRBJ2-3 | TRBV18 | - | TRBD2 | TGTGCCAGCTCGGGAGGGACAGATACGCAGTATTTT | CASSGGTDTQYF
TRBJ1-1 | TRBV28 | - | TRBD1 | TGTGCCAGCAGTGAGACAGGGGGTAACACTGAAGCTTTCTTT | CASSETGGNTEAFF
TRBJ2-5 | TRBV5-1 | - | - | TGCGCCAGCAGGGCCTCCGGGGAGACCCAGTACTTC | CASRASGETQYF
TRBJ1-1 | TRBV7-9 | - | - | TGTGCCAGCAGCTTAGCGAGCGGGCTGTTCGCTTTCTTT | CASSLASGLFAFF
TRBJ2-7 | TRBV6-1 | - | TRBD2 | TGTGCCAGCAGTGCAGGGCGGGGGACTAGCGGGAACGAGCAGTACTTC | CASSAGRGTSGNEQYF
TRBJ1-2 | TRBV30 | - | - | TGTGCCTGGAGTAGGGACACCCATGGCTACACCTTC | CAWSRDTHGYTF
TRBJ1-5 | TRBV6-5 | - | TRBD1 | TGTGCCAGCAGTCGCGGGACAGATAGCAATCAGCCCCAGCATTTT | CASSRGTDSNQPQHF
TRBJ2-1 | TRBV6-2/TRBV6-3 | - | TRBD2 | TGTGCCAGCAGTCTAACGGCGGGAGGGCCCTACAATGAGCAGTTCTTC | CASSLTAGGPYNEQFF
TRBJ1-5 | TRBV3-1/TRBV3-2 | - | TRBD1 | TGTGCCAGCAGCAATAACAGGGGGGTCCAGCCCCAGCATTTT | CASSNNRGVQPQHF
TRBJ1-1 | TRBV4-3 | - | - | TGCGCCAGCAGCCAATCCGACGGGTACACTGAAGCTTTCTTT | CASSQSDGYTEAFF
TRBJ1-2 | TRBV15 | - | - | TGTGCCACCAGCACAGATCCAAGAAGCTCCTATGGCTACACCTTC | CATSTDPRSSYGYTF